This T cell receptor beta chain is from a study of T cell responses to AZD1222 COVID-19 vaccine. Study-wide points: Females made up more of the donors, who were largely white British, and clonal diversity may have come out too low. When two AZD1222 doses had been given, Spike-specific TCR breadth and depth rose. Seropositive at baseline were only a handful of AZD1222 recipients.

A word on this clone: What it binds is not known.

Data came from immunoSEQ multiplex PCR; TCRdb stores just in-frame clones and leaves some out. The data contain over 60,000 clones, around 90% of them singletons. Germline CDR1 and CDR2: DFQATT and SNEGSKA (reference sequence). The V end lost 7 bases, the J end lost 3 bases, and 10 bases lay between the germline ends. The CDR3 contains 11 residues. The sample was peripheral blood, taken 28 days after the second dose of the MenACWY control vaccine. The chain carries TRBV20-1 and TRBJ2-7, with unresolved D. The TCR was taken from an adult who received the MenACWY meningococcal vaccine as a control. The CDR3 loop is CSVRQFYEQYF. The CDR3, as DNA: TGCAGTGTAAGGCAGTTCTACGAGCAGTACTTC.